This T cell receptor beta chain originates from a study of molecular identifiers for immune sequencing clone quantification. Libraries of naive CD8 T cells were made from about 20,000 to 1,000,000 sorted cells. They used 10%, 30% or 50% RNA. Sorting recovered naive CD8 T cells on a CD8+CD4-CCR7+CD45RA+ profile. With 4 bases removed from V and 9 bases from J, the gap between germline ends came to 20 bases. Looked up from germline, CDR1 is SGHDN and CDR2 is FVKESK. This CDR3 spans 15 amino acids. Points from the study as a whole: In cases of identical TCR molecules sharing a barcode, highly expanded clone sizes could be underestimated. Clonotypes surpassing 20 RNA copies contained over 99% of effector molecules, versus under 1% in naive cells.

MiXCR, run by TCRdb on the PCR reads, gives a single entry per CDR3 protein. The sample consists of under 15,000 distinct CDR3 sequences, about 17% of them appearing once. A note on this clonotype: Its antigen is still unknown.

The TCR comes from a human donor in good health. Some libraries in this study had Jurkat cell RNA spiked in. The gene calls are TRBV14 and TRBJ2-3; D is perhaps TRBD2 (5 bases). Source material: naive CD8+ T cells from blood, with Jurkat cell RNA spiked in. Subset described: FACS-sorted CD8+CD4-CCR7+CD45RA+ naive T cells. In DNA, the CDR3 is TGTGCCAGCAGCCCCCGCAAGGAGGCTGGAGACACGCAGTATTTT. It codes for CASSPRKEAGDTQYF.